These T cell receptor beta chains were read from a single sample in a study of blood T cell repertoires in COVID-19. Generated by immunoSEQ multiplex PCR, the TCRdb table keeps only in-frame clones and is missing some. The repertoire has 80,000 to 100,000 clones, approximately 86% of them found once; the top ten carry about 9.3%. Source material: peripheral blood. All receptors come from a man over 45 with acute or convalescent COVID-19. CDR3s include the opening cysteine and the closing phenylalanine or tryptophan. Fields, in order: clone size, V gene, J gene, D gene, CDR3 protein, CDR3 DNA. D genes are given only for firm matches. Only some rows state a clone size, as once, few, many or a class for expanded clones.

>.|TRBV19|TRBJ2-7|.
CASSIRTVGSYEQYF
TGTGCCAGTAGTATCCGGACTGTTGGCTCCTACGAGCAGTACTTC
>.|TRBV11-3|TRBJ1-4|.
CASSLVVRGGEKLFF
TGTGCCAGCAGCTTAGTGGTCAGGGGCGGTGAAAAACTGTTTTTT
>.|TRBV18|TRBJ1-1|.
CASSPRQGNTEAFF
TGTGCCAGCTCACCACGGCAGGGCAACACTGAAGCTTTCTTT
>.|TRBV2|TRBJ2-7|TRBD2
CASRLGLAGGPWDEQYF
TGTGCCAGCAGGTTGGGACTAGCGGGAGGGCCTTGGGACGAGCAGTACTTC
>.|TRBV2|TRBJ2-7|.
CASSAGGRGAGTYEQYF
TGTGCCAGCAGTGCAGGAGGGAGAGGGGCCGGGACCTACGAGCAGTACTTC
>.|TRBV3-1/TRBV3-2|TRBJ2-7|TRBD1
CASTGGQGGYEQYF
TGTGCCAGCACGGGGGGACAGGGAGGCTACGAGCAGTACTTC
>.|TRBV5-4|TRBJ2-2|TRBD2
CASSPHSGRAVTGELFF
TGTGCCAGCAGCCCCCACAGCGGGAGGGCCGTCACCGGGGAGCTGTTTTTT
>.|TRBV3-1/TRBV3-2|TRBJ2-3|.
CASSPSEPTDTQYF
TGTGCCAGCAGCCCCTCCGAGCCCACAGATACGCAGTATTTT
>few|TRBV3-1/TRBV3-2|TRBJ1-2|TRBD1
CASSRLVVGQGKRGYGYTF
TGTGCCAGCAGCCGATTGGTAGTCGGACAGGGGAAGAGAGGCTATGGCTACACCTTC
>.|TRBV19|TRBJ1-1|.
CASSIVSGVATEAFF
TGTGCCAGTAGTATTGTATCCGGGGTGGCCACTGAAGCTTTCTTT
>.|TRBV7-8|TRBJ1-1|.
CASSHYGDTEAFF
TGTGCCAGCAGCCACTACGGGGACACTGAAGCTTTCTTT
>.|TRBV11-2|TRBJ1-1|.
CASSLVAGVNTEAFF
TGTGCCAGCAGCTTAGTTGCGGGCGTCAACACTGAAGCTTTCTTT
>many|TRBV7-2|TRBJ2-7|TRBD2
CASSLDGAGAPYEQYF
TGTGCCAGCAGCTTAGATGGGGCGGGAGCTCCGTACGAGCAGTACTTC
>.|TRBV6-5|TRBJ1-2|.
CASSYMASYGYTF
TGTGCCAGCAGTTATATGGCATCATATGGCTACACCTTC
>.|TRBV2|TRBJ1-1|.
CASSDPGLNTEAFF
TGTGCCAGCAGTGACCCAGGATTGAACACTGAAGCTTTCTTT
>.|TRBV5-1|TRBJ2-6|TRBD2
CASSLRLAGASGANVLTF
TGCGCCAGCAGCTTAAGACTAGCGGGTGCCTCTGGGGCCAACGTCCTGACTTTC
>.|TRBV6-5|TRBJ2-7|TRBD2
CASSPTSGRAYEQYF
TGTGCCAGCAGCCCAACTAGCGGGAGGGCCTACGAGCAGTACTTC
>.|TRBV5-4|TRBJ2-3|.
CASSLIGGEDTQYF
TGTGCCAGCAGCTTGATTGGGGGCGAGGATACGCAGTATTTT
>.|TRBV10-1|TRBJ1-1|.
CASSRDRLNTEAFF
TGCGCCAGCAGCCGCGACAGATTGAACACTGAAGCTTTCTTT
>.|TRBV7-6|TRBJ2-2|TRBD2
CASSLWLAGLNTGELFF
TGTGCCAGCAGCTTATGGCTAGCGGGACTCAACACCGGGGAGCTGTTTTTT
>.|TRBV10-2|TRBJ1-4|TRBD1
CASSDPGQGKLFF
TGCGCCAGCAGTGATCCGGGACAGGGTAAACTGTTTTTT
>.|TRBV7-9|TRBJ1-1|.
CASSSAGKPRAEAFF
TGTGCCAGCAGCTCTGCTGGGAAACCGAGGGCTGAAGCTTTCTTT
>.|TRBV5-1|TRBJ2-7|TRBD2
CASSSLAVGSGSYEQYF
TGCGCCAGCAGCTCCTTGGCCGTGGGTAGCGGGAGTTACGAGCAGTACTTC
>.|TRBV11-2|TRBJ1-1|TRBD1
CASIAQGGGTEAFF
TGTGCCAGCATCGCACAGGGGGGTGGCACTGAAGCTTTCTTT
>.|TRBV2|TRBJ1-5|.
CASRGPGNQPQHF
TGTGCCAGCAGAGGACCGGGGAATCAGCCCCAGCATTTT
>.|TRBV11-3|TRBJ1-1|.
CASSLDSGERRRSTEAFF
TGTGCCAGCAGCTTAGACTCAGGGGAGCGGAGGAGGAGCACTGAAGCTTTCTTT
>.|TRBV13|TRBJ1-1|.
CASSLDTHGTEAFF
TGTGCCAGCAGCCTGGACACCCACGGAACTGAAGCTTTCTTT
>once|TRBV2|TRBJ2-7|.
CASSEAWDGSLYEQYF
TGTGCCAGCAGTGAGGCCTGGGACGGGAGTCTCTACGAGCAGTACTTC
>.|TRBV16|TRBJ2-7|.
CASSLRGGIEQYF
TGTGCCAGCAGCCTCCGAGGCGGTATAGAGCAGTACTTC
>.|TRBV10-1|TRBJ1-1|.
CASSVSRNTEAFF
TGCGCCAGCAGTGTGAGCCGGAACACTGAAGCTTTCTTT
>.|TRBV2|TRBJ2-7|TRBD2
CASSALREGPSGEQYF
TGTGCCAGCAGCGCCTTGCGGGAGGGCCCCTCGGGCGAGCAGTACTTC
>.|TRBV7-9|TRBJ2-5|TRBD1
CASSLWTGGEETQYF
TGTGCCAGCAGCCTCTGGACAGGGGGCGAGGAGACCCAGTACTTC
>.|TRBV18|TRBJ1-5|TRBD1
CASSPGTVVSNQPQHF
TGTGCCAGCTCCCCTGGGACAGTTGTGAGCAATCAGCCCCAGCATTTT
>.|TRBV27|TRBJ1-4|TRBD1
CASSDGTGVTNEKLFF
TGTGCCAGCAGTGACGGGACAGGGGTTACTAATGAAAAACTGTTTTTT
>.|TRBV6-6|TRBJ2-1|TRBD2
CASSRGLVGGNEQFF
TGTGCCAGCAGTAGGGGACTAGTAGGAGGGAATGAGCAGTTCTTC
>.|TRBV6-4|TRBJ1-1|.
CASSQGPHTEAFF
TGTGCCAGCAGCCAGGGCCCACACACTGAAGCTTTCTTT
>once|TRBV5-5|TRBJ2-7|TRBD2
CASSSGLARFEQYF
TGTGCCAGCAGCAGCGGACTAGCTCGGTTCGAGCAGTACTTC
>.|TRBV11-3|TRBJ2-2|TRBD1
CASNGQAPGELFF
TGTGCCAGCAACGGACAGGCTCCCGGGGAGCTGTTTTTT
>once|TRBV7-2|TRBJ1-6|TRBD1
CASSPTGGGSPLHF
TGTGCCAGCAGCCCTACAGGGGGCGGTTCACCCCTCCACTTT
>.|TRBV4-1|TRBJ2-7|TRBD2
CASSQAHLAGLYEQYF
TGCGCCAGCAGCCAAGCTCATCTAGCGGGACTCTACGAGCAGTACTTC
>few|TRBV7-3|TRBJ2-7|.
CASMESSEQYF
TGTGCCAGCATGGAGTCGTCTGAGCAGTACTTC
>.|TRBV3-1/TRBV3-2|TRBJ2-7|.
CASSQDPPPGLLSYEQYF
TGTGCCAGCAGCCAAGACCCACCCCCGGGGTTACTTTCCTACGAGCAGTACTTC
>.|TRBV4-1|TRBJ1-2|.
CASSRGPANYGYTF
TGCGCCAGCAGCAGGGGCCCGGCTAACTATGGCTACACCTTC
>.|TRBV9|TRBJ2-6|TRBD2
CASSDPRTSGRSGANVLTF
TGTGCCAGCAGCGACCCTAGGACTAGCGGGCGCTCTGGGGCCAACGTCCTGACTTTC
>.|TRBV6-5|TRBJ1-2|.
CASSYSRGYGYTF
TGTGCCAGCAGTTACTCAAGGGGCTATGGCTACACCTTC
>.|TRBV15|TRBJ1-5|TRBD1
CATSSTGGYQPQHF
TGTGCCACCAGCAGTACAGGGGGCTATCAGCCCCAGCATTTT
>.|TRBV19|TRBJ1-2|TRBD1
CASNPARKGALTGYTF
TGTGCCAGTAACCCAGCAAGGAAGGGGGCCCTAACTGGCTACACCTTC
>.|TRBV3-1/TRBV3-2|TRBJ1-4|.
CASSQGSPTNEKLFF
TGTGCCAGCAGCCAAGGGAGTCCAACTAATGAAAAACTGTTTTTT
>.|TRBV6-6|TRBJ1-2|TRBD1
CATSSDRVYGYGYTF
TGTGCAACGAGCTCGGACAGGGTGTACGGCTATGGCTACACCTTC
>.|TRBV7-7|TRBJ2-5|TRBD2
CASSPRGLAVQETQYF
TGTGCTAGCAGCCCCCGAGGACTAGCGGTTCAAGAGACCCAGTACTTC
>.|TRBV5-5|TRBJ1-1|.
CASRSLDWDVSRKDTEAFF
TGTGCCAGCAGATCCCTGGACTGGGATGTGAGTCGGAAGGACACTGAAGCTTTCTTT
>.|TRBV5-5|TRBJ2-1|TRBD2
CASSLIAGASYNEQFF
TGTGCCAGCAGCTTAATAGCGGGAGCTTCCTACAATGAGCAGTTCTTC
>.|TRBV19|TRBJ1-2|.
CASSPRLGANYGYTF
TGTGCCAGTAGCCCGAGGTTAGGAGCTAACTATGGCTACACCTTC
>.|TRBV9|TRBJ1-3|.
CASSVGRGPGNTIYF
TGTGCCAGCAGCGTAGGGCGAGGGCCTGGAAACACCATATATTTT
>.|TRBV6-2/TRBV6-3|TRBJ2-7|TRBD2
CASSYSGLAGVYEQYF
TGTGCCAGCAGTTACTCTGGACTAGCGGGAGTGTACGAGCAGTACTTC